This T cell receptor beta chain was found in a study of T cell changes during pregnancy in multiple sclerosis. The CDR3 sequence is 14 residues long. The V gene lost 6 bases and the J gene lost 8 bases, with 20 bases spanning the gap. Germline V lookup: CDR1 SGHRS, CDR2 YFSETQ. Sequenced by immunoSEQ multiplex PCR; TCRdb stores in-frame clones only, minus some. The sample contains approximately 49,000 clones, just over 85% of which appear only once. This chain connects TRBV5-1 to TRBJ1-2; D is possibly TRBD1 (6 bases). This sequence originates from a female donor with multiple sclerosis, enrolled in a pregnancy study. Sequenced material: CD4+ T cells from peripheral blood mononuclear cells, taken in the second trimester of pregnancy. CDR3 loop: CASTLGYRAGGYTF. The DNA of the CDR3 is TGCGCCAGCACCCTTGGATACAGGGCGGGCGGCTACACCTTC.